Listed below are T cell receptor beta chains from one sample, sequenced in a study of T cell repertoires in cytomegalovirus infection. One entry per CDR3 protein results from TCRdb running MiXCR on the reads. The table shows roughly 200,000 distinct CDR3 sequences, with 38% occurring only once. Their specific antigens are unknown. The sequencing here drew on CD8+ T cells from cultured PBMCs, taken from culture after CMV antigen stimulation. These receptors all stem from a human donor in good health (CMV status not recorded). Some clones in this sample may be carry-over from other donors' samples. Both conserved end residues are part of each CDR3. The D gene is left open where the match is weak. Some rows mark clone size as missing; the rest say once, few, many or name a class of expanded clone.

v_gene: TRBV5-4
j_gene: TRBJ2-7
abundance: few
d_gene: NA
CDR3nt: TGTGCCAGCAGCTTGAAAAACGTGGCGGGGAGCTCCTACGAGCAGTACTTC
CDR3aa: CASSLKNVAGSSYEQYF

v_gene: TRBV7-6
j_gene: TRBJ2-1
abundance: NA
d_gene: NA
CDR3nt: TGTGCCAGCAGCTCCAGCAGGACCAGAAAAAATGAGCAGTTCTTC
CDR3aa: CASSSSRTRKNEQFF

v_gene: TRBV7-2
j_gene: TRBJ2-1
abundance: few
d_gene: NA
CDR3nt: TGTGCCAGCAGCCCCCGTCTAGCGAACCATGAGCAGTTCTTC
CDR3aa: CASSPRLANHEQFF

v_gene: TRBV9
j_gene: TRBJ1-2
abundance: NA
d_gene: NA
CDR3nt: TGTGCCAGCAGCGGCGGAGCGAGGTCCGGGGGCTACACCTTC
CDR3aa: CASSGGARSGGYTF

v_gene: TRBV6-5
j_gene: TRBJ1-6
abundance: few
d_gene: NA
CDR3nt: TGTGCCAGCAGTTATATGAGTCTGCCAGGACCCAGCTCCTATAATTCACCCCTCCACTTT
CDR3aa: CASSYMSLPGPSSYNSPLHF

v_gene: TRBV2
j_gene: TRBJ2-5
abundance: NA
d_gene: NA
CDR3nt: TGTGCCAGCAGTGATGGGCTAGACGTCCAGACCCAGTACTTC
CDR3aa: CASSDGLDVQTQYF

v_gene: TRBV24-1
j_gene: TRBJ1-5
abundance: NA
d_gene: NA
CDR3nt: TGTGCCACCAGTGAAAAGGACAGTTCTTCCTTCGGGCAGCCCCAGCATTTT
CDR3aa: CATSEKDSSSFGQPQHF

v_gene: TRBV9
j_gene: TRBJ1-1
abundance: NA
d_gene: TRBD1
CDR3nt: TGTGCCAGCAGCGGGACAGGGTCCTCCTCTTCGGAAGCTTTCTTT
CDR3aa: CASSGTGSSSSEAFF

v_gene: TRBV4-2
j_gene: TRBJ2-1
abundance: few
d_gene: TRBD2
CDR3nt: TGTGCCAGCAGCCAAACTACTAGCGGGGGGCCTAGCTCCTACAATGAGCAGTTCTTC
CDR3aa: CASSQTTSGGPSSYNEQFF

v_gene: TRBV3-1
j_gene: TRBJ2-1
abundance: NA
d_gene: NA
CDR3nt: TGTGCCAGCAGCCAATGGGACAATGAGCAGTTCTTC
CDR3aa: CASSQWDNEQFF

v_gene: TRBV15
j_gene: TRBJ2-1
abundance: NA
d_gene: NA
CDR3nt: TGTGCCACCAGCAGATTTTACAATGAGCAGTTCTTC
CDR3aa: CATSRFYNEQFF

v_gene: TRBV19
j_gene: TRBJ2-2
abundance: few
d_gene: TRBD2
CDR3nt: TGTGCCAGGCCCAAGGCCAGCGGGGGGGAGTCCCCCGGGGAGCTGTTTTTT
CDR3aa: CARPKASGGESPGELFF

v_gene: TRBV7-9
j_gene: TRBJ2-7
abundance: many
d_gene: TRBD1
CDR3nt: TGTGCCAGCAGCCCCTCCGGGACAGGGGGCTACGAGCAGTACTTC
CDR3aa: CASSPSGTGGYEQYF

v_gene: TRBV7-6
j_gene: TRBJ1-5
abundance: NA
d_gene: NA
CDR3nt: TGTGCCAGCAGCTTAGTAGATGGAAGCCCCACTCAGCTCCAGCATTTT
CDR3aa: CASSLVDGSPTQLQHF

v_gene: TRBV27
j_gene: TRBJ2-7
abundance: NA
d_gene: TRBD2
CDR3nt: TGTGCCAGCAGTTGGGGAGGGAACCACGAGCAGTACTTC
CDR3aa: CASSWGGNHEQYF

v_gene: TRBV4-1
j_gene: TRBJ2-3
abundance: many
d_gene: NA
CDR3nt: TGCGCCAGCAGCCAAGGGGACGGGGATACGCAGTATTTT
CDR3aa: CASSQGDGDTQYF

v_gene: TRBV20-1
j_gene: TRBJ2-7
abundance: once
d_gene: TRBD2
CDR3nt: TGCAGTGCTAGGGTAATAGCGGGTACCCACGAGCAGTACTTC
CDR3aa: CSARVIAGTHEQYF

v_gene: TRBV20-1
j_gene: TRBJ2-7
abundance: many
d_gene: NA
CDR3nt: TGCAGTGCTAGTTGGGTTTCCGAGCAGTACTTC
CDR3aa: CSASWVSEQYF

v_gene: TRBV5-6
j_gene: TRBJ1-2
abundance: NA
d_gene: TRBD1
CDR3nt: TGTGCCAGCAGACCTGACAGGGTGGGCTATGGCTACACCTTC
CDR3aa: CASRPDRVGYGYTF

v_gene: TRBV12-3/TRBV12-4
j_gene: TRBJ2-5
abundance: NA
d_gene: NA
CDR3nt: TGTGCCAGCAGTTTTCCCCCGGACAGCACCATCCAAGAGACCCAGTACTTC
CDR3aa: CASSFPPDSTIQETQYF

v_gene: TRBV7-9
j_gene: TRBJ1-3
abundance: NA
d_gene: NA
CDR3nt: TGTGCCAGCAGCCCAGACGGTGAGAGAAACACCATATATTTT
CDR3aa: CASSPDGERNTIYF

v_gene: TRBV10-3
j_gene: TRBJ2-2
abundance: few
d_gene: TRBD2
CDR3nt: TGTGCCATCAGTGACCCTCGACTAGCGGGGAGGACCGGGGAGCTGTTTTTT
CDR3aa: CAISDPRLAGRTGELFF

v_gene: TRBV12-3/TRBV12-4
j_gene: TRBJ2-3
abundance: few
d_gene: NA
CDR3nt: TGTGCCAGCTGCGCGGCGAGGTCCACAGATACGCAGTATTTT
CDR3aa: CASCAARSTDTQYF

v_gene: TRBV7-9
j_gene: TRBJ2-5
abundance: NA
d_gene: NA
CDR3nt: TGTGCCAGCAGGCAGATGGAGGGGGCGAGCCAAGAGACCCAGTACTTC
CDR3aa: CASRQMEGASQETQYF

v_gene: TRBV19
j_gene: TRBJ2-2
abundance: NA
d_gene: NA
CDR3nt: TGTGCCAGTAGTACCGAGACAGTCGCGAACACCGGGGAGCTGTTTTTT
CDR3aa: CASSTETVANTGELFF

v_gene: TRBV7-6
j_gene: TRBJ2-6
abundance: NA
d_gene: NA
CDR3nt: TGTGCCAGCAGCTTAGATCGAGTAGGGGGGGCGCAAGTTTCTGGGGCCAACGTCCTGACTTTC
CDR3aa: CASSLDRVGGAQVSGANVLTF

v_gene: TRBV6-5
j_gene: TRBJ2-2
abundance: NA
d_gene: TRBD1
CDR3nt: TGTGCCAGCAGTTACTTCCCGGGACAGGGTATCGGGGAGCTGTTTTTT
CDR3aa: CASSYFPGQGIGELFF

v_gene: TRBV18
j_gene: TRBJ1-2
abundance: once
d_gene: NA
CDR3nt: TGTGCCAGCTCACCACCGCGAGAGCCAGCTTATGGCTACACCTTC
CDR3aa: CASSPPREPAYGYTF

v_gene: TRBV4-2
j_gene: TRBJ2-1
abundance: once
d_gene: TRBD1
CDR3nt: TGTGCCAGCAGCCCGGACAGGGACCATCGAGAGCAGTTCTTC
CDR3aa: CASSPDRDHREQFF

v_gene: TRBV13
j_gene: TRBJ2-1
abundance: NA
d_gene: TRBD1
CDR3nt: TGTGCCAGCAGCGCGACAGGGGGCGCCTACAATGAGCAGTTCTTC
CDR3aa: CASSATGGAYNEQFF

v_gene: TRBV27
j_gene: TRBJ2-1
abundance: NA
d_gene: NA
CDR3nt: TGTGCCAGCATGGCGTGGTCCTACAATGAGCAGTTCTTC
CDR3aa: CASMAWSYNEQFF

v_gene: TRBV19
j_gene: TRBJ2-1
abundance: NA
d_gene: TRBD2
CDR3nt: TGTGCCAGAAAAATTCAGGGAGGGTCCTACAATGAGCAGTTCTTC
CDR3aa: CARKIQGGSYNEQFF

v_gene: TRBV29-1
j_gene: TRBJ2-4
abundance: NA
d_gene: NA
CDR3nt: TGCAGCGTTGTTGGGTCGGGGGAAAAAAACATTCAGTACTTC
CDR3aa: CSVVGSGEKNIQYF

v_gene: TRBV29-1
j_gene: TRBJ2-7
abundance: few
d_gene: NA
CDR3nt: TGCAGCGTTGACCTCGTGGGGAAGGGCGAGCAGTACTTC
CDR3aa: CSVDLVGKGEQYF

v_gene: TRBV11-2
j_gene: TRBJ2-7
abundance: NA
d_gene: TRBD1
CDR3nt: TGTGCCAGCAGCTTAGAGAGGACAGGGGCCTTCTCCTACGAGCAGTACTTC
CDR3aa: CASSLERTGAFSYEQYF

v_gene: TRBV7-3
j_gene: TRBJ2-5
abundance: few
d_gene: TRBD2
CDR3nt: TGTGCCAGCAGCCCCCTTGGCGGGGGGGCGATCGAGACCCAGTACTTC
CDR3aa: CASSPLGGGAIETQYF

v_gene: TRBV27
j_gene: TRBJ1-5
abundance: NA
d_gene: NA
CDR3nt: TGTGCCAGCAGTTCACACGGGCGGCCCCAGCATTTT
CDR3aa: CASSSHGRPQHF

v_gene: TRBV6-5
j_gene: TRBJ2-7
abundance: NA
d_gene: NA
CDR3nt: TGTGCCAGCAGTTATGGACAGAGCGAGCAGTACTTC
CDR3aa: CASSYGQSEQYF

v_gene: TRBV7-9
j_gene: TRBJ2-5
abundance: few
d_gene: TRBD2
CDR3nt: TGTGCCAGCAGCAAGACTAGCGGGAGGTTGTACCAAGAGACCCAGTACTTC
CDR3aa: CASSKTSGRLYQETQYF

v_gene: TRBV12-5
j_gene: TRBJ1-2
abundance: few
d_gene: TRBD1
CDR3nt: TGTGCTAGTGGTCCTCGGACAGGGAAACCCAACTATGGCTACACCTTC
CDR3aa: CASGPRTGKPNYGYTF

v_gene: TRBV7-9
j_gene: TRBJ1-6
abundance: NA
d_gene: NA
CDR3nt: TGTGCCAGCAGCTCTTCCCGGACAGCGAGCTATAATTCACCCCTCCACTTT
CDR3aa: CASSSSRTASYNSPLHF

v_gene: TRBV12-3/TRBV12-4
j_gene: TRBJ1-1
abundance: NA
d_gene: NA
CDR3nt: TGTGCCAGCGGCTTGGACGGCCTCGGTGAAGCTTTCTTT
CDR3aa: CASGLDGLGEAFF

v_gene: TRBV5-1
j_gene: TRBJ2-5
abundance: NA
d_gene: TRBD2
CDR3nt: TGCGCCAGCAGCGGAATAAGCGGGAGGGCCAAGAAAGAGACCCAGTACTTC
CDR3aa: CASSGISGRAKKETQYF

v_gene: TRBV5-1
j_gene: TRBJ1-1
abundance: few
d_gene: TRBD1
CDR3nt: TGCGCCAGCAGCATGACAGGGGAAACTGAAGCTTTCTTT
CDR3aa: CASSMTGETEAFF

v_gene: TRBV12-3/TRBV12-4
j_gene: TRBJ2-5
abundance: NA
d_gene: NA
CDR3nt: TGTGCCAGCAGTCTCGGATGGCAGGAGACCCAGTACTTC
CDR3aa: CASSLGWQETQYF

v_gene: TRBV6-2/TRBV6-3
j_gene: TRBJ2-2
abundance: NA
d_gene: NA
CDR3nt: TGTGCCAGCAGTTCCGCGCCTTTTTCCGGGGAGCTGTTTTTT
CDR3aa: CASSSAPFSGELFF

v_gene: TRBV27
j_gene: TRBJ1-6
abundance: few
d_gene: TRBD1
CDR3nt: TGTGCCAGCAAAAAGGGGCAGGGGGGTTACAATTCACCCCTCCACTTT
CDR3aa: CASKKGQGGYNSPLHF

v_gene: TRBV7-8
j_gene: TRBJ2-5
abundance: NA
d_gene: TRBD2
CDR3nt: TGTGCCAGCAGCTTAGGGCTAGCGGACCAAGAGACCCAGTACTTC
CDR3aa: CASSLGLADQETQYF

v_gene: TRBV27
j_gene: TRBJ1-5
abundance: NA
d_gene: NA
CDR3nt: TGTGCCAGCAGTTTAAGAGGGGAATGGCAGCCCCAGCATTTT
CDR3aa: CASSLRGEWQPQHF

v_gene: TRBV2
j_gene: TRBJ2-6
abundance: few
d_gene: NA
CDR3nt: TGTGCCAGCCGGGAGTGGGCCAACGTCCTGACTTTC
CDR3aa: CASREWANVLTF

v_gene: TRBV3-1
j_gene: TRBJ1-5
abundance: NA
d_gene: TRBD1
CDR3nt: TGTGCCAGCAGCCATACTACAGGGGCCCATCAGCCCCAGCATTTT
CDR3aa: CASSHTTGAHQPQHF